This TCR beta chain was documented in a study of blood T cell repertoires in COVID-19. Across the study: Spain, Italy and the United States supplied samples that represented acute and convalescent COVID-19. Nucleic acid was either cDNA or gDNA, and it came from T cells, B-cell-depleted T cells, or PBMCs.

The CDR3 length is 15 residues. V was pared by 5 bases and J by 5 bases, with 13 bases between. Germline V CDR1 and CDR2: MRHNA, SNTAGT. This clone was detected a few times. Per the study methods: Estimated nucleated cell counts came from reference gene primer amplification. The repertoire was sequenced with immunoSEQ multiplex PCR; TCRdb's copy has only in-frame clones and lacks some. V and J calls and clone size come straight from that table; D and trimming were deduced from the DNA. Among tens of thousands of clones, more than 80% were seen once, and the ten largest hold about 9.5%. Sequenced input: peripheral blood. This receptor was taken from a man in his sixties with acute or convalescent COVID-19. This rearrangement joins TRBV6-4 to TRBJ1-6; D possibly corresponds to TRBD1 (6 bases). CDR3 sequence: CASSKVTGDNSPLHF. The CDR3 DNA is TGTGCCAGCAGTAAAGTGACAGGAGATAATTCACCCCTCCACTTT.